This TCR beta chain stems from a study of post-analysis software for immune sequencing data. Across the whole study: The cohort encompassed relapsing-remitting, secondary progressive and progressive-relapsing multiple sclerosis disease courses.

As for this clonotype: Its antigen is currently unknown.

Whole-study results and caveats: Significantly lower normalized Chao1 diversity was found in patients with multiple sclerosis relative to controls. Under F measure analysis, samples from one preparation batch co-clustered strongly.

cDNA libraries for TCR beta contained unique molecular identifiers. The source material, about 0.9 to 10 million T cells, gave rise to 500,000 or so cDNA molecules. TCRdb ran MiXCR on the PCR reads and lists one entry per CDR3 protein. The table shows hundreds of thousands of distinct CDR3 sequences, with roughly three fifths occurring only once. The sequenced material came from blood. This TCR was sampled from a girl aged 2 to 10 with multiple sclerosis.

Written as DNA, the CDR3 is TGTGCCAGCAGTGAACGAGGGCGGAGCTCCTACAATGAGCAGTTCTTC. This sequence encodes CASSERGRSSYNEQFF. J is TRBJ2-1 and V is TRBV6-1; D is perhaps TRBD2 (5 bases). The CDR3 length is 16 residues. Germline assignment: CDR1 MNHNS and CDR2 SASEGT. V gave up 2 bases and J gave up 0 bases, with 11 bases separating them.